The clone carrying this TCR beta chain was seen many times. The antigen remains undetermined. Noted time point: persistent/refractory GD, antithyroid drugs over 5 years with positive TRAb. From PBMCs, RNA was extracted and then used to make the TCR library. The patients were drawn from one endocrinology department in Xi'an, China. The data were obtained in a study of regulatory T cells in long-lasting Graves disease. Building the TCR beta libraries relied on iRepertoire HTBI primers, and CDR3 regions underwent Arm-PCR. TCRdb fed the multiplex PCR reads into MiXCR, producing one record per CDR3 protein. Here the sample spans some 440,000 distinct CDR3 sequences, about a fifth being singletons. The CDR3 contains 15 residues. The V gene's germline CDR1 is MNHEY and CDR2 SVGAGI. Trimming took 2 bases from V and 3 from J, leaving 14 bases between them. The study, taken as a whole, reports: A reduction in accuracy may have resulted from the small sample size. Persistent disease preferred TRBV28, TRBJ1-2 and TRBJ2-5; new disease, TRBV20-1 and TRBJ2-1. Persistent Graves' patients showed reduced TCR diversity versus newly diagnosed patients.

The clonotype was recovered from a female donor with Graves disease. The chain combines TRBV6-5 with TRBJ2-7; possible D gene TRBD1, 6 bases. Specimen: peripheral blood mononuclear cells (PBMCs), collected when the disease was refractory, from a patient treated with antithyroid drugs. CDR3 protein: CASSYGSGRGYEQYF. In DNA form, the CDR3 reads TGTGCCAGCAGTTACGGTTCGGGCAGGGGCTACGAGCAGTACTTC.